The 22 T cell receptor beta chains below all came from one sample that was sequenced in a study of T cell responses to AZD1222 COVID-19 vaccine (dated by TCRdb to the early 2020s). Reading the label with the study, this specimen's time point is: baseline before first vaccination. The method behind the library was the immunoSEQ multiplex PCR assay. Imported from immuneACCESS, the table was reduced by TCRdb to in-frame sequences with V and J called. These copies leave out some clones; in studies compared against another copy, an unresolved V gene accounts for under half, and the cause of the remainder is not known. In this sample the table shows 90,000 to 120,000 clones, approximately 91% of which occur a single time. Of the sample, around 20% is held by the ten largest clones. The input for sequencing was peripheral blood, taken on day 0 of AZD1222 vaccination. The receptors shown here come from an adult in good health.

The genes are TRBV19 and TRBJ1-1, with D possibly TRBD1 on 6 matching bases. Germline assignment: CDR1 LNHDA and CDR2 SQIVND (reference sequence). CDR3 length: 15 amino acids. Trimming left V 7 bases short and J 5 bases short, with 20 bases between. CDR3 protein: CASINYSGARTEAFF. As DNA, the CDR3 is TGTGCCAGTATTAACTACTCAGGGGCGAGGACTGAAGCTTTCTTT.

The chain has TRBV2 and TRBJ1-2; weak D call: TRBD1 (5 bases). Germline CDR1 and CDR2: SNHLY and FYNNEI. Trimming took 8 bases from V and 4 from J, leaving 14 bases between them. This CDR3 has 13 residues. CDR3 sequence (DNA): TGTGCCAGCTCGGGGGAGGCGCGCTATGGCTACACCTTC. Protein sequence: CASSGEARYGYTF.

In its sample, this clone was seen once. The chain combines TRBV25-1 with TRBJ1-4; D is unresolved. CDR1 is MGHDK, CDR2 SYGVNS, per germline. V shed 5 bases and J shed 7 bases, with 14 bases lying between them. The CDR3 has 14 amino acids. CDR3 nucleotides: TGTGCCAGCAGTTATAGGACTGGTGTTGAAAAACTGTTTTTT. It encodes CASSYRTGVEKLFF.

The V and J genes are TRBV6-5 and TRBJ1-5; maybe TRBD1 (5 bases). This CDR3 has 12 amino acids. V was clipped by 6 bases and J by 7 bases, with 10 bases between them. Germline CDR1 and CDR2: MNHEY and SVGAGI. The DNA for the CDR3 is TGTGCCAGCAGCGCGGGGGAGCAGCCCCAGCATTTT. The encoded protein is CASSAGEQPQHF.

The chain has TRBV15 and TRBJ1-2, with D possibly TRBD1 on 5 matching bases. Germline CDR1 is LNHNV and CDR2 is YYDKDF (reference sequence). Between the trimmed V and J ends, which lost 5 bases and 4 bases, there was a span of 17 bases. The CDR3 contains 15 residues. In DNA, the CDR3 is TGTGCCACCAGCTCAGTCGTCGCAGGGAGCTATGGCTACACCTTC. This encodes CATSSVVAGSYGYTF.

The gene calls are TRBV10-1 and TRBJ1-1; D remains ambiguous. Trimming shortened V by 3 bases and J by 3 bases, and 8 bases separated the two germline ends. CDR1 is WNHNN and CDR2 is SYGVQD in the germline V gene (reference sequence). The CDR3 has 13 amino acids. In DNA form, the CDR3 reads TGCGCCAGCAGTGAAGCGGGCTACACTGAAGCTTTCTTT. It specifies CASSEAGYTEAFF.

The CDR3 DNA reads as TGTGCCACCAGTCCCCGGGGCACAGATACGCAGTATTTT. Translation: CATSPRGTDTQYF. The chain joins TRBV24-1 to TRBJ2-3; D is ambiguous. The CDR3 consists of 13 residues. The V gene lost 6 bases and the J gene lost 1 base, with 7 bases spanning the gap. Germline V CDR1 and CDR2: KGHDR, SFDVKD.

The chain employs TRBV9 and TRBJ2-2; tentative D call: TRBD2 (6 bases). V was cut by 3 bases and J by 9 bases, with 15 bases left in between. The germline V gene encodes CDR1 SGDLS and CDR2 YYNGEE. CDR3 size: 14 residues. CDR3 sequence reads: CASSGGSGRWELFF. The CDR3 DNA follows: TGTGCCAGCAGCGGTGGGTCCGGGAGATGGGAGCTGTTTTTT.

The chain joins TRBV6-5 to TRBJ1-1; 8 bases line up with TRBD1. The CDR3 extends over 16 amino acids. Germline assignment: CDR1 MNHEY and CDR2 SVGAGI. The junction had 5 bases not matched to a gene; V was cut back by 2 bases and J by 0 bases. CDR3 nucleotide sequence: TGTGCCAGCAGTTACCAAGGACAGGGATTGAACACTGAAGCTTTCTTT. It is translated as CASSYQGQGLNTEAFF.

The V gene is TRBV10-2, the J gene TRBJ2-1, with TRBD1 matching 10 bases. J was trimmed by 8 bases and V by 6 bases; bases with no gene match: 7. Looked up from germline, CDR1 is WSHSY and CDR2 is SAAADI. This CDR3 contains 14 residues. The CDR3 DNA reads as TGCGCCAGCAGAGCGACAGGGGGCAGGGATGAGCAGTTCTTC. Translating gives CASRATGGRDEQFF.

The gene calls are TRBV6-5 and TRBJ2-7; TRBD1 matches at 8 bases. This CDR3 contains 13 residues. V shed 10 bases, J shed 5 bases, and the junction held 10 bases outside the gene matches. Germline loops: CDR1 MNHEY, CDR2 SVGAGI. CDR3 bases: TGTGCCACCACCGGGACAGGCATCCACGAGCAGTACTTC. Protein sequence: CATTGTGIHEQYF.

The chain has TRBV25-1 and TRBJ2-7, with a possible D match to TRBD2 (6 bases). Trimming shortened V by 3 bases and J by 1 base, and 13 bases separated the two germline ends. Germline assignment: CDR1 MGHDK and CDR2 SYGVNS. The CDR3 runs 15 residues. The CDR3 here is CASSDPLEGSYEQYF. DNA for the CDR3: TGTGCCAGCAGTGACCCACTGGAGGGGTCCTACGAGCAGTACTTC.

This chain links TRBV2 with TRBJ2-3; D not resolved. CDR1 is SNHLY and CDR2 is FYNNEI in the germline V gene. The germline V and J ends were trimmed by 4 bases and 2 bases, with 16 bases remaining between them. CDR3 length: 16 residues. The CDR3 region has the DNA TGTGCCAGCAGTGGTCTTAGTGGGGAAATCACAGATACGCAGTATTTT. This sequence encodes CASSGLSGEITDTQYF.

The V gene is TRBV19, the J gene TRBJ1-4; no definite D call. This CDR3 contains 15 residues. Trimming removed 1 base at V and 2 bases at J, with 8 bases between. In germline, CDR1 is LNHDA, CDR2 SQIVND (reference sequence). The CDR3: CASSIAGSTNEKLFF. The CDR3 coding sequence is TGTGCCAGTAGTATAGCCGGCAGTACTAATGAAAAACTGTTTTTT.

The gene calls are TRBV5-6 and TRBJ1-3, with a possible D match to TRBD1 (5 bases). This CDR3 has 13 amino acids. Germline-derived CDR1 and CDR2 are SGHDT and YYEEEE. V shed 9 bases and J shed 0 bases, with 10 bases lying between them. CDR3 DNA: TGTGCCACTGGGGCCTACTCTGGAAACACCATATATTTT. As protein: CATGAYSGNTIYF.

The chain links TRBV5-4 to TRBJ2-3, with D maybe TRBD2 (5 bases). The CDR3 covers 14 residues. Trimming left V 0 bases short and J 6 bases short, with 11 bases between. From germline, CDR1 is SGHNT and CDR2 YYREEE (reference sequence). The CDR3 DNA is TGTGCCAGCAGCTTGGGGGGAATAGCGGATACGCAGTATTTT. Amino acid sequence: CASSLGGIADTQYF.

This clone was counted a single time. CDR3 bases: TGTGCCACCAGCAGACAGACAGGAATCAATCAGCCCCAGCATTTT. Encoded protein: CATSRQTGINQPQHF. V gene TRBV15 combines with J gene TRBJ1-5; possibly TRBD1 for D (6 bases). Germline V gene lookup returns CDR1 LNHNV and CDR2 YYDKDF (reference sequence). V dropped 2 bases and J dropped 3 bases, with 11 bases sitting between them. The CDR3 consists of 15 residues.

The chain has TRBV30 and TRBJ1-1, with D unclear. Trimming pared 5 bases from V and 4 bases from J, leaving 5 bases between. This CDR3 comprises 10 residues. In germline, CDR1 is GTSNPN, CDR2 SVGIG (reference sequence). CDR3 DNA: TGTGCCTGGGGTTTCACTGAAGCTTTCTTT. This sequence encodes CAWGFTEAFF.

The rearrangement joins TRBV6-5 to TRBJ1-2, with a weak D call TRBD1 (6 bases). The CDR3 covers 13 residues. Trimming pared 6 bases from V and 6 bases from J, leaving 14 bases between. Germline V gene data show CDR1 as MNHEY and CDR2 as SVGAGI. In DNA form, the CDR3 reads TGTGCCAGCAGGCGCGGACAGACCAATGGCTACACCTTC. Encoded protein: CASRRGQTNGYTF.

The V and J genes are TRBV5-6 and TRBJ2-1, with D possibly matching TRBD1 (6 bases). This CDR3 comprises 14 residues. Germline-derived CDR1 and CDR2 are SGHDT and YYEEEE. Between the trimmed V and J ends, which lost 6 bases and 4 bases, there was a span of 14 bases. The CDR3 reads CASINVGQYNEQFF. CDR3 DNA sequence: TGTGCCAGCATCAACGTCGGACAGTACAATGAGCAGTTCTTC.

This chain connects TRBV6-5 to TRBJ1-1; 8 bases map to TRBD1. Germline CDR1 MNHEY, CDR2 SVGAGI. The CDR3 contains 15 residues. Germline trimming cut 6 bases from V and 0 bases from J; bases unmatched to any gene: 6. CDR3 nucleotides: TGTGCCAGCAGGGACAGGGTCGGGGTGAACACTGAAGCTTTCTTT. Protein: CASRDRVGVNTEAFF.

The chain employs TRBV7-9 and TRBJ2-1; D gene uncertain. The V and J ends lost 1 base and 7 bases respectively, with 8 bases between them. The CDR3 is 13 residues long. Germline-derived CDR1 and CDR2 are SEHNR and FQNEAQ (reference sequence). The CDR3 loop reads CASSLVGWNEQFF. CDR3 sequence (DNA): TGTGCCAGCAGCTTAGTCGGGTGGAATGAGCAGTTCTTC.